These 27 T cell receptor beta chains originate from one sample sequenced in a study of identical twins. TCRdb independently ran MiXCR on the 5' RACE reads; one entry per CDR3 protein. Of about 890,000 distinct CDR3 sequences listed, roughly an eighth are singletons. This sample also appeared in a second study, on yellow fever vaccine responses in identical twins.

The sequencing sample was made of PBMCs. These receptors originate from a woman under 30 in good health.

This clonotype occurred a few times. V gene TRBV6-5 combines with J gene TRBJ1-2; D gene ambiguous. With 5 bases removed from V and 0 bases from J, the gap between germline ends came to 16 bases. Per the germline V gene, CDR1 is MNHEY and CDR2 is SVGAGI. This CDR3 has 16 amino acids. The CDR3 protein is CASSQFDIPTNYGYTF. CDR3 sequence (DNA): TGTGCCAGCAGTCAGTTCGACATCCCTACTAACTATGGCTACACCTTC.

V usage is TRBV12-3 or TRBV12-4 and J usage is TRBJ2-1; D gene unclear. The CDR3 contains 13 residues. The V gene lost 8 bases and the J gene lost 1 base, with 9 bases spanning the gap. The CDR3 DNA follows: TGTGCCAGCTTCGCCCCTTCCTACAATGAGCAGTTCTTC. Its protein is CASFAPSYNEQFF.

Only a few counts were recorded for this clonotype. The rearrangement joins TRBV27 to TRBJ2-3, with a tentative D call TRBD2 (5 bases). This CDR3 has 14 amino acids. The germline gives CDR1 MNHEY, CDR2 SMNVEV (reference sequence). Trimming shortened V by 4 bases and J by 7 bases, and 15 bases separated the two germline ends. The CDR3 is CASSYELEPNTQYF. CDR3 nucleotides: TGTGCCAGCAGTTACGAACTAGAGCCCAATACGCAGTATTTT.

The rearrangement uses TRBV11-1 and TRBJ2-1; 8 bases are shared with TRBD2. Germline trimming cut 1 base from V and 0 bases from J; bases unmatched to any gene: 14. This CDR3 has 20 amino acids. Germline values: CDR1 SGHAT, CDR2 FQDESV (reference sequence). CDR3 amino acids: CASSLGLAGLGRGSYNEQFF. CDR3 coding DNA: TGTGCCAGCAGCTTAGGGTTAGCGGGACTAGGGCGTGGCTCCTACAATGAGCAGTTCTTC.

This clonotype was counted between two and nine times. This chain uses TRBV10-3 with TRBJ1-3; no firm D call. Trimming shortened V by 7 bases and J by 0 bases, and 7 bases separated the two germline ends. This CDR3 contains 13 residues. The germline gives CDR1 ENHRY, CDR2 SYGVKD. CDR3 DNA sequence: TGTGCCATCATGGGCAACTCTGGAAACACCATATATTTT. Protein: CAIMGNSGNTIYF.

This clonotype was seen repeatedly, ten times or more. V gene TRBV28 combines with J gene TRBJ2-7; 8 bases fit TRBD2. Per germline, CDR1 MDHEN and CDR2 SYDVKM. This CDR3 has 14 amino acids. With V trimmed by 6 bases and J by 1 base, 5 bases remained unmatched. The CDR3 reads CASSQSGSSYEQYF. CDR3 DNA sequence: TGTGCCAGCAGCCAAAGCGGGAGTTCCTACGAGCAGTACTTC.

V gene TRBV20-1 combines with J gene TRBJ2-7, with D perhaps matching TRBD1 or TRBD2 (6 bases each). The CDR3 totals 14 residues. Trimming removed 1 base from V and 3 bases from J, with 13 bases in between. CDR1 DFQATT and CDR2 SNEGSKA come from the germline V gene (reference sequence). CDR3 protein: CSARGRGRGYEQYV. In DNA form, the CDR3 reads TGCAGTGCTAGAGGGAGGGGCAGGGGCTACGAGCAGTACGTC.

The chain combines TRBV2 with TRBJ2-3; D remains ambiguous. Trimming took off 5 bases at V and 0 bases at J, with 15 bases between the two ends. The CDR3 extends over 16 amino acids. CDR1 is SNHLY, CDR2 FYNNEI, per germline. Written as DNA, the CDR3 is TGTGCCAGCAGTTCCGACCCGACTCTAAGCACAGATACGCAGTATTTT. Translated, it gives CASSSDPTLSTDTQYF.

The rearrangement uses TRBV12-3 or TRBV12-4 and TRBJ1-6; 7 positions match TRBD1. CDR3 length: 15 amino acids. J lost 9 bases, V lost 1 base, and 6 bases had no gene match. The CDR3 DNA reads as TGTGCCAGCAGTTTAGACGTGCGGACAGGTTCACCCCTCCACTTT. Translated: CASSLDVRTGSPLHF.

The chain employs TRBV15 and TRBJ2-1; D call uncertain. In germline, CDR1 is LNHNV, CDR2 YYDKDF (reference sequence). V gave up 3 bases and J gave up 4 bases, with 10 bases separating them. The CDR3 extends over 14 amino acids. This CDR3 is CATSSDRMYNEQFF. For the CDR3, the DNA is TGTGCCACCAGCAGCGACCGGATGTACAATGAGCAGTTCTTC.

In this sample, this clonotype turned up a few times. The chain has TRBV12-3 or TRBV12-4 and TRBJ2-6; possibly TRBD1 or TRBD2 for D (5 bases each). V was pared by 6 bases and J by 3 bases, with 18 bases between. This CDR3 is built from 17 residues. In nucleotides, the CDR3 is TGTGCCAGCAGACTCGACCGGGGCTCATATGGGGCCAACGTCCTGACTTTC. It is translated as CASRLDRGSYGANVLTF.

This chain connects TRBV5-1 to TRBJ2-1, with TRBD2 as a possible D gene (6 bases). The germline V and J ends were trimmed by 1 base and 7 bases, with 15 bases remaining between them. The CDR3 contains 15 residues. Germline loops: CDR1 SGHRS, CDR2 YFSETQ. The CDR3 region is CASSLFALAGNEQFF. CDR3 DNA: TGCGCCAGCAGCTTGTTCGCACTAGCTGGGAATGAGCAGTTCTTC.

This clonotype was counted a few times. The genes are TRBV20-1 and TRBJ2-3, with a weak D call TRBD1 (6 bases). CDR3 size: 18 residues. Trimming stripped 0 bases from V and 0 bases from J, with 19 bases between. The V gene's germline CDR1 is DFQATT and CDR2 SNEGSKA (reference sequence). Here the CDR3 DNA reads TGCAGTGCTAGAGATCCGATCCCGACAGGACCCAGCACAGATACGCAGTATTTT. Amino acid sequence: CSARDPIPTGPSTDTQYF.

This clonotype was detected only a few times. The chain combines TRBV7-9 with TRBJ2-7; possible D gene TRBD2, 6 bases. The germline gives CDR1 SEHNR, CDR2 FQNEAQ (reference sequence). Trimming left V 5 bases short and J 4 bases short, with 18 bases between. The CDR3 spans 15 residues. The CDR3 loop is CASSTRGGKGYEQYF. CDR3 nucleotide sequence: TGTGCCAGCAGCACACGGGGCGGGAAAGGTTACGAGCAGTACTTC.

The rearrangement links TRBV9 to TRBJ2-1, with a weak D call TRBD2 (5 bases). Per germline, CDR1 SGDLS and CDR2 YYNGEE. Trimming removed 3 bases from V and 9 bases from J, with 22 bases in between. The length of the CDR3 is 16 residues. In DNA, the CDR3 is TGTGCCAGCAGCGCCGGAGGAACCATAACCTCCGGTGAGCAGTTCTTC. Its protein is CASSAGGTITSGEQFF.

V usage is TRBV7-2 and J usage is TRBJ2-7, with D possibly matching TRBD2 (5 bases). The CDR3 sequence is 15 residues long. Germline CDR1 reads SGHTA; CDR2 reads FQGNSA. The V end lost 5 bases, the J end lost 0 bases, and 14 bases lay between the germline ends. The CDR3 DNA reads as TGTGCCAGCAGCCTATCGGGGTACGGCTCCTACGAGCAGTACGTC. It yields the protein CASSLSGYGSYEQYV.

The chain has TRBV5-1 and TRBJ2-5, with 8 bases matching TRBD1. The CDR3 runs 15 residues. The trim removed 4 bases at V and 4 bases at J, leaving 9 bases unmatched. Germline CDR1 and CDR2: SGHRS and YFSETQ. The CDR3 protein is CASSATGGFRETQYF. In DNA form, the CDR3 reads TGCGCCAGCAGCGCCACAGGGGGATTTCGAGAGACCCAGTACTTC.

This clonotype was detected many times. Compared with germline, one end of the junction differs, possibly owing to a read error. CDR3 DNA sequence: TGTGCCAGCAGCGAAGGGGGTATGGGCAATCAGCCCCAGCATTTT. As protein: CASSEGGMGNQPQHF. This chain joins TRBV2 and TRBJ1-5; a weak D match, TRBD1 (6 bases). This CDR3 is 15 amino acids long. The V gene's germline CDR1 is SNHLY and CDR2 FYNNEI.

This clonotype was seen at least ten times. J is TRBJ2-7 and V is TRBV5-1; D is possibly TRBD1 (5 bases). This CDR3 has 13 residues. Trimming took off 3 bases at V and 7 bases at J, with 14 bases between the two ends. The germline gives CDR1 SGHRS, CDR2 YFSETQ. The CDR3 reads CASSYYMAGEQYF. The CDR3 coding sequence is TGCGCCAGCAGCTACTACATGGCAGGGGAGCAGTACTTC.

This clonotype was counted a few times. This chain joins TRBV20-1 and TRBJ2-2; TRBD2 agrees at 7 bases. The CDR3 totals 15 residues. The germline V gene has CDR1 DFQATT and CDR2 SNEGSKA (reference sequence). V was clipped by 1 base and J by 1 base; unmatched bases: 3. The CDR3 region is CSARVRGVNTGELFF. The CDR3 bases are TGCAGTGCTAGAGTTCGGGGGGTGAACACCGGGGAGCTGTTTTTT.

The chain carries TRBV3-1 and TRBJ1-1, with D hard to call. Germline V gene sequence: CDR1 LGHDT, CDR2 YNNKEL (reference sequence). The germline V and J ends were trimmed by 2 bases and 4 bases, with 11 bases remaining between them. This CDR3 contains 14 residues. The CDR3 nucleotides read TGTGCCAGCAGCCAAATGCTAACTCCCACTGAAGCTTTCTTT. It codes for CASSQMLTPTEAFF.

This clonotype was detected a few times. The rearrangement uses TRBV2 and TRBJ2-2, with TRBD2 identical over 7 bases. CDR1 is SNHLY and CDR2 is FYNNEI in the germline V gene. The CDR3 consists of 15 residues. The V gene end was trimmed by 2 bases and the J gene end by 6 bases; junction bases not matched to a gene: 6. The CDR3 region is CASSETGRVAGELFF. In DNA form, the CDR3 reads TGTGCCAGCAGTGAAACGGGGAGGGTCGCCGGGGAGCTGTTTTTT.

The rearrangement uses TRBV6-5 and TRBJ1-5, with unresolved D. Germline V lookup: CDR1 MNHEY, CDR2 SVGAGI. The CDR3 sequence is 15 residues long. Trimming stripped 5 bases from V and 0 bases from J, with 11 bases between. The CDR3 region has the DNA TGTGCCAGCAGTAACGAACATACTAGCAATCAGCCCCAGCATTTT. Protein product: CASSNEHTSNQPQHF.

The V and J genes are TRBV10-3 and TRBJ2-3; either TRBD1 or TRBD2 may supply D (5 bases each). The CDR3 runs to 12 residues. The V end was cut by 10 bases, the J end by 6 bases, with 14 bases between. In germline, CDR1 is ENHRY, CDR2 SYGVKD. The CDR3 bases are TGTGCCACCGGGGCTATGGGGGATACGCAGTATTTT. It yields the protein CATGAMGDTQYF.

The genes are TRBV7-2 and TRBJ2-1; D is perhaps TRBD1 (6 bases). Germline V lookup: CDR1 SGHTA, CDR2 FQGNSA. This CDR3 is built from 11 residues. Trimming took off 6 bases at V and 12 bases at J, with 12 bases between the two ends. The CDR3 spells CASSYTGTQFF. CDR3 in DNA: TGTGCCAGCAGTTACACAGGGACGCAGTTCTTC.

This clonotype has ten or more counts. The chain recombines TRBV20-1 with TRBJ1-6, with TRBD1 matching over 7 bases. The length of the CDR3 is 17 residues. From germline, CDR1 is DFQATT and CDR2 SNEGSKA (reference sequence). V was clipped by 2 bases and J by 1 base; unmatched bases: 8. The CDR3, as DNA: TGCAGTGCTAGAAACCCAGGGGGAATTTCCTATAATTCACCCCTCCACTTT. It specifies CSARNPGGISYNSPLHF.

There are many counts of this clonotype. Here the CDR3 DNA reads TGCAGCGGGGCCGATACTAGCACCACAGATACGCAGTATTTT. Amino acids: CSGADTSTTDTQYF. This chain links TRBV29-1 with TRBJ2-3; D is perhaps TRBD2 (6 bases). Germline loops: CDR1 SQVTM, CDR2 ANQGSEA. Between the trimmed V and J ends, which lost 7 bases and 2 bases, there was a span of 16 bases. The CDR3 is 14 amino acids.